Sequencing of this T cell receptor (beta chain) was carried out in a study of control samples from healthy donors and cancer patients. The sample holds one count of this clone. Profiling relied on immunoSEQ multiplex PCR, and the TCRdb table lists in-frame clones only, not all of them. The table shows 75,000 to 95,000 clones, with about 89% occurring only once. The CDR3 is 15 amino acids. With 3 bases clipped from V and 6 bases from J, the junction kept 4 bases outside the gene matches. CDR1 and CDR2 from the germline V gene are LGHNA and YSLEER. The rearrangement joins TRBV4-3 to TRBJ2-3, with 12 bases that match TRBD2. The specimen was PBMCs. The sequence derives from a woman in her forties or fifties with colorectal cancer. The CDR3 DNA follows: TGCGCCAGCAGCCATGATGGACTAGCGGGGGATACGCAGTATTTT. It yields the protein CASSHDGLAGDTQYF.